One and the same sample provided the 18 T cell receptor beta chains below, sequenced in a study of T cells in Graves' hyperthyroidism and ophthalmopathy. What was amplified from RNA transcripts were TCR beta CDR3 regions. The HTBI primer set was used in a first-round RT-PCR of the TCR CDR3. From the multiplex PCR reads, TCRdb called clonotypes with MiXCR, one entry per CDR3 protein. The table records fewer than 850,000 distinct CDR3 sequences, roughly 17% of them present only once. Sequenced material: blood. The receptors here all came from a man between 50 and 59 years old with Graves' hyperthyroidism.

The chain employs TRBV20-1 and TRBJ1-2, with a possible D match to TRBD1 (6 bases). Trimming removed 7 bases from V and 4 bases from J, with 16 bases in between. The germline V gene has CDR1 DFQATT and CDR2 SNEGSKA (reference sequence). The CDR3 spans 13 residues. DNA for the CDR3: TGCAGTGTGTATACAGGGATGAGCTATGGCTACACCTTC. Protein product: CSVYTGMSYGYTF.

This clonotype was counted many times. The chain has TRBV10-2 and TRBJ1-1; D might be TRBD1 (5 bases). There are 13 residues in the CDR3. Trimming shortened V by 4 bases and J by 5 bases, and 11 bases separated the two germline ends. Germline-derived CDR1 and CDR2 are WSHSY and SAAADI. CDR3 residues: CASSAQGGTEAFF. The CDR3 DNA follows: TGCGCCAGCAGTGCCCAGGGTGGTACTGAAGCTTTCTTT.

The V and J genes are TRBV12-3 or TRBV12-4 and TRBJ1-5, with 7 nucleotides matching TRBD1. This CDR3 has 12 residues. V gave up 7 bases and J gave up 6 bases; unmatched junction bases: 3. The CDR3, as DNA: TGTGCCAGCACTCCAGGGGGTCAGCCCCAGCATTTT. Amino acid sequence: CASTPGGQPQHF.

This clonotype was seen repeatedly, ten times or more. This chain links TRBV7-3 with TRBJ1-4, with D possibly matching TRBD1 (5 bases). Trimming took off 4 bases at V and 0 bases at J, with 9 bases between the two ends. CDR3 length equals 15 residues. Looked up from germline, CDR1 is SGHTA and CDR2 is FQGTGA. The CDR3 loop is CASSSTGATNEKLFF. DNA of the CDR3: TGTGCCAGCAGCTCCACGGGGGCAACTAATGAAAAACTGTTTTTT. Full variable domain (rest looked up from reference TRBV7-3 and TRBJ1-4): GAGVSQTPSNKVTEKGKYVELRCDPISGHTALYWYRQSLGQGPEFLIYFQGTGAADDSGLPNDRFFAVRPEGSVSTLKIQRTERGDSAVYLCASSSTGATNEKLFFGSGTQLSVL.

J is TRBJ2-1 and V is TRBV10-2; D is perhaps TRBD2 (5 bases). CDR3 length: 17 amino acids. Germline V lookup: CDR1 WSHSY, CDR2 SAAADI. V lost 1 base to trimming and J lost 7 bases, with 20 bases between them. The CDR3 protein is CASSEYVVGVRGNEQFF. CDR3 sequence (DNA): TGCGCCAGCAGTGAGTACGTAGTGGGAGTTAGAGGGAATGAGCAGTTCTTC.

A few counts support this clonotype. This chain links TRBV10-3 with TRBJ1-6; D possibly corresponds to TRBD1 (5 bases). V lost 6 bases and J 7 bases, leaving 13 bases between the germline ends. The germline CDR1 and CDR2 sequences are ENHRY and SYGVKD. This CDR3 is 14 amino acids long. DNA for the CDR3: TGTGCCATCAGCCGGGGCGGGGGAAATTCACCCCTCCACTTT. Amino acids: CAISRGGGNSPLHF.

This clonotype was recorded at least ten times. J is TRBJ2-7 and V is TRBV27, with 8 bases lining up with TRBD1. Germline V CDR1 and CDR2: MNHEY, SMNVEV (reference sequence). The CDR3 totals 17 residues. The J segment lost 4 bases and the V segment lost 6 bases, leaving 17 bases of the junction unmatched. DNA for the CDR3: TGTGCCAGCAGCTCTCCCCCCGGGACAGGCTTATCTTACGAGCAGTACTTC. Amino acids: CASSSPPGTGLSYEQYF.

The table lists this clonotype with many counts. The V call is TRBV9, the J call TRBJ1-6; D might be TRBD1 (6 bases). The germline V gene has CDR1 SGDLS and CDR2 YYNGEE. Trimming took off 1 base at V and 5 bases at J, with 10 bases between the two ends. The length of the CDR3 is 15 residues. CDR3 coding DNA: TGTGCCAGCAGCGTAAATGGACAGCATAATTCACCCCTCCACTTT. The encoded protein is CASSVNGQHNSPLHF.

This clonotype was seen many times. The chain couples TRBV5-1 to TRBJ2-2, with D uncertain. Trimming pared 1 base from V and 3 bases from J, leaving 4 bases between. The CDR3 extends over 13 amino acids. Germline V lookup: CDR1 SGHRS, CDR2 YFSETQ. CDR3 sequence reads: CASSLSHTGELFF. As DNA, the CDR3 is TGCGCCAGCAGCTTGAGTCACACCGGGGAGCTGTTTTTT.

This clonotype was counted at least ten times. This chain joins TRBV20-1 and TRBJ2-1, with 8 bases that match TRBD2. Germline values: CDR1 DFQATT, CDR2 SNEGSKA (reference sequence). The CDR3 spans 15 residues. The J segment lost 5 bases and the V segment lost 3 bases, leaving 9 bases of the junction unmatched. As DNA, the CDR3 is TGCAGTGCTAGGTCTCTACTAGCGGCCCACAATGAGCAGTTCTTC. Protein: CSARSLLAAHNEQFF.

Ten or more counts support this clonotype. The CDR3 DNA sequence: TGTGCCAGCAGTTTTACCCAGGTCCACAATGAGCAGTTCTTC. This gives the protein CASSFTQVHNEQFF. The chain joins TRBV27 to TRBJ2-1; D remains unclear. CDR1 is MNHEY, CDR2 SMNVEV, per germline (reference sequence). The V gene lost 3 bases and the J gene lost 5 bases, with 11 bases spanning the gap. CDR3 length: 14 amino acids.

This clonotype was seen a few times. The V gene is TRBV20-1, the J gene TRBJ2-3, with a possible D match to TRBD2 (6 bases). The CDR3 has 17 residues. Per germline, CDR1 DFQATT and CDR2 SNEGSKA (reference sequence). V gave up 1 base and J gave up 4 bases, with 21 bases separating them. The DNA of the CDR3 is TGCAGTGCTAGAGCTCCGGGCGGGACCTATGGGGCAGATACGCAGTATTTT. Translated, it gives CSARAPGGTYGADTQYF.

V gene TRBV19 combines with J gene TRBJ1-2; 9 nucleotides align to TRBD1. This CDR3 has 14 residues. The J segment lost 4 bases and the V segment lost 5 bases, leaving 5 bases of the junction unmatched. CDR1 and CDR2 (germline): LNHDA, SQIVND (reference sequence). CDR3 sequence: CASSYRGQTYGYTF. CDR3 nucleotides: TGTGCCAGTAGTTACAGGGGGCAAACCTATGGCTACACCTTC.

This clonotype has ten or more counts. The chain uses TRBV10-3 and TRBJ1-1; 7 positions match TRBD1. The CDR3 covers 14 residues. Trimming cost V 4 bases and J 7 bases; bases outside gene matches: 9. CDR1 is ENHRY and CDR2 is SYGVKD in the germline V gene. The CDR3 coding sequence is TGTGCCATCAGTGTTGAGACAGGGAAAAATGAAGCTTTCTTT. It translates to CAISVETGKNEAFF.

This chain links TRBV11-2 with TRBJ1-1; D not resolved. The CDR3 totals 12 residues. The germline V gene has CDR1 SGHAT and CDR2 FQNNGV. The germline V and J ends were trimmed by 1 base and 10 bases, with 10 bases remaining between them. CDR3 DNA: TGTGCCAGCAGCTTAGTGGGTTGGGGAGCTTTCTTT. It specifies CASSLVGWGAFF.

In this sample, this clonotype turned up many times. The chain uses TRBV19 and TRBJ1-6, with 7 bases fitting TRBD1. This CDR3 contains 15 residues. Trimming took 10 bases from V and 6 from J; bases not matched to a gene: 12. The V gene's germline CDR1 is LNHDA and CDR2 SQIVND (reference sequence). DNA of the CDR3: TGTGCCACTCGAAACCGGGACAGAGCTAATTCACCCCTCCACTTT. Its translation is CATRNRDRANSPLHF.

The chain employs TRBV19 and TRBJ1-1, with 8 bases identical to TRBD1. The germline V gene encodes CDR1 LNHDA and CDR2 SQIVND (reference sequence). J gave up 5 bases and V 2 bases, and 7 bases lay outside the gene matches. The CDR3 extends over 15 amino acids. The CDR3 sequence is CASSIIPGGYTEAFF. The DNA of the CDR3 is TGTGCCAGTAGTATAATCCCAGGGGGCTATACTGAAGCTTTCTTT.

This chain uses TRBV20-1 with TRBJ2-2, with 10 bases fitting TRBD2. Germline CDR1 and CDR2: DFQATT and SNEGSKA (reference sequence). The trim removed 1 base at V and 6 bases at J, leaving 11 bases unmatched. The CDR3 extends over 17 amino acids. The CDR3 loop is CSARGFWTSGPAGELFF. DNA for the CDR3: TGCAGTGCTAGAGGCTTCTGGACTAGCGGTCCTGCCGGGGAGCTGTTTTTT.